The 7 T cell receptor beta chains below were found in one sample sequenced in a study of beta chain features in type 1 diabetes. No antigen has been identified for these receptors. Sequencing targeted expressed TCRB transcripts, as all isolated RNA had been reverse transcribed. This table comes from immunoSEQ multiplex PCR, and its TCRdb copy is limited to in-frame clones, with some not included. The table shows about 160,000 clones, with over 55% occurring only once. Whole-study findings and limits: All four CD4+ subsets of Type 1 diabetes patients contained TCRB CDR3s that were moderately but significantly shorter.

The sequenced sample was naive CD4+ T cells from blood. Receptors were obtained from a man aged 25-40 years with type 1 diabetes.

The V call is TRBV29-1, the J call TRBJ2-1; TRBD1 or TRBD2 may be the D gene (5 bases each). Trimming shortened V by 3 bases and J by 7 bases, and 13 bases separated the two germline ends. There are 13 residues in the CDR3. Per the germline V gene, CDR1 is SQVTM and CDR2 is ANQGSEA. The CDR3 loop is CSVDRVGVNEQFF. CDR3 DNA sequence: TGCAGCGTTGACCGTGTGGGGGTGAATGAGCAGTTCTTC.

The V and J genes are TRBV29-1 and TRBJ2-3, with D maybe TRBD2 (6 bases). Trimming removed 5 bases at V and 1 base at J, with 19 bases between. This CDR3 spans 16 amino acids. Germline-derived CDR1 and CDR2 are SQVTM and ANQGSEA. The CDR3 DNA is TGCAGCGTTTCTTCTCTGGGGGGATTCGGCACAGATACGCAGTATTTT. Translating it yields CSVSSLGGFGTDTQYF.

The gene calls are TRBV2 and TRBJ2-5; D gene unclear. Per the germline V gene, CDR1 is SNHLY and CDR2 is FYNNEI. The V and J ends lost 6 bases and 5 bases respectively, with 16 bases between them. This CDR3 contains 14 residues. The CDR3 region is CASRPIAGRETQYF. CDR3 nucleotide sequence: TGTGCCAGCAGACCCATAGCCGGGCGGGAGACCCAGTACTTC. Combining the CDR3 with reference TRBV2 and TRBJ2-5 gives the whole variable domain EPEVTQTPSHQVTQMGQEVILRCVPISNHLYFYWYRQILGQKVEFLVSFYNNEISEKSEIFDDQFSVERPDGSNFTLKIRSTKLEDSAMYFCASRPIAGRETQYFGPGTRLLVL.

V gene TRBV30 combines with J gene TRBJ2-7, with 9 bases lining up with TRBD2. Germline V gene data show CDR1 as GTSNPN and CDR2 as SVGIG (reference sequence). This CDR3 has 15 amino acids. J was trimmed by 2 bases and V by 4 bases; bases with no gene match: 9. CDR3 in amino acids: CAWKWASGEAYEQYF. The CDR3, as DNA: TGTGCCTGGAAATGGGCTAGCGGGGAGGCCTACGAGCAGTACTTC.

J is TRBJ2-3 and V is TRBV7-2; D gene ambiguous. The germline V and J ends were trimmed by 2 bases and 4 bases, with 16 bases remaining between them. The CDR3 totals 16 residues. Germline V gene sequence: CDR1 SGHTA, CDR2 FQGNSA. The DNA of the CDR3 is TGTGCCAGCAGCTTAAGCCCGAGACTCCTATCAGATACGCAGTATTTT. Translating gives CASSLSPRLLSDTQYF.

V and J are TRBV7-2 and TRBJ2-4, with TRBD1 matching over 7 bases. Germline V lookup: CDR1 SGHTA, CDR2 FQGNSA. The CDR3 runs 13 residues. J gave up 9 bases and V 5 bases, and 7 bases lay outside the gene matches. CDR3 coding DNA: TGTGCCAGCAGCGCCGGACAGGTCGGCATTCAGTACTTC. Residues: CASSAGQVGIQYF.

This clone was counted between two and nine times. The chain is built from TRBV29-1 and TRBJ2-7, with 7 bases fitting TRBD1. This CDR3 comprises 15 residues. The J segment lost 5 bases and the V segment lost 4 bases, leaving 14 bases of the junction unmatched. Germline values: CDR1 SQVTM, CDR2 ANQGSEA. The DNA of the CDR3 is TGCAGCGTTGTAGTGGTTCAGGGGGTCAACGACGAGCAGTACTTC. Translated, it gives CSVVVVQGVNDEQYF.